The source of this TCR beta chain is a study of regulatory T cells in long-lasting Graves disease. Study-level information: Graves' patients diagnosed newly had used antithyroid drugs under 3 months.

V dropped 6 bases and J dropped 6; count of bases not matched to a gene: 5. This CDR3 contains 13 residues. The V gene's germline CDR1 is LNHDA and CDR2 SQIVND (reference sequence). About this clonotype: Its antigen is undetermined. This may stem from a read error, because a much larger clone lies one nucleotide away.

Researchers made TCR beta libraries by using iRepertoire HTBI primers and running Arm-PCR on CDR3 regions. TCRdb reanalysed the multiplex PCR reads using MiXCR and keeps one entry per CDR3 protein. Of roughly 530,000 distinct CDR3 sequences listed, about 16% are singletons. Whole-study findings and limits: Study was limited to peripheral blood, excluding thyroid tissue.

The time point here: newly diagnosed GD, antithyroid drugs for less than 3 months. PBMCs were the source of the RNA used for TCR sequencing. The same sample was also studied in work on T cells in Graves' hyperthyroidism and ophthalmopathy. In that study: Patients aged 18 to 65 had newly diagnosed hyperthyroidism that had lasted under 2 months. Model output signaled ophthalmopathy a median approximately 6 months ahead of onset.

The clonotype originates from a woman aged 40 to 65 with Graves disease. This chain connects TRBV19 to TRBJ1-1; 9 positions match TRBD1. The sequencing here drew on peripheral blood mononuclear cells (PBMCs), taken at new diagnosis, from a patient treated with antithyroid drugs. The CDR3 nucleotides read TGTGCCAGTAGGCTGACAGGGGGAGCTGAAGCTTTCTTT. This codes for CASRLTGGAEAFF.